A single sample gave rise to the 6 T cell receptor beta chains below, sequenced in a study of identical twins (dated by TCRdb to about 2016). The protocol used for the library was 5' RACE. TCRdb lists the instrument as Illumina HiSeq 2000. TCRdb took the public reads, trimmed them with fastp at Q25, ran MiXCR for clone calling and kept in-frame beta chains. Here each entry gathers all rows of one CDR3 protein and keeps the most common genes and DNA. The sample includes 100,000 to 110,000 distinct CDR3 sequences, with 5.9% observed a single time. The ten top clones hold about 12% of the sample. Sequenced input: memory T cells sorted from blood. The cell subset or site label on this specimen signifies: CD45RO+ enriched T cells. These receptor sequences come from a woman between 45 and 65 years old in good health.

The chain uses TRBV7-2 and TRBJ1-4, with unresolved D. CDR1 is SGHTA and CDR2 is FQGNSA in the germline V gene. The V end lost 7 bases, the J end lost 8 bases, and 11 bases lay between the germline ends. The CDR3 spans 12 residues. In DNA, the CDR3 is TGTGCCAGCACCAGACAAAACGAAAAACTGTTTTTT. It codes for CASTRQNEKLFF.

This clonotype was seen at least ten times. The chain couples TRBV10-3 to TRBJ2-1, with 10 nucleotides matching TRBD2. The V segment lost 8 bases and the J segment 8 bases; nucleotides outside the gene matches: 15. Per germline, CDR1 ENHRY and CDR2 SYGVKD. The CDR3 loop spans 16 amino acids. CDR3: CAIGSPSGRAGDEQFF. The DNA of the CDR3 is TGTGCCATCGGGTCCCCCAGCGGGAGGGCTGGGGATGAGCAGTTCTTC.

Ten or more counts support this clonotype. The rearrangement links TRBV5-1 to TRBJ2-2; weak D call: TRBD1 (5 bases). CDR1 SGHRS and CDR2 YFSETQ come from the germline V gene. V lost 0 bases and J 1 base, leaving 7 bases between the germline ends. This CDR3 region has 15 residues. The CDR3 is CASSLAGQNTGELFF. In nucleotides, the CDR3 is TGCGCCAGCAGCTTGGCCGGACAGAACACCGGGGAGCTGTTTTTT.

This clonotype was detected many times. At one end, the junction sequence differs from germline, possibly due to a read error. The rearrangement joins TRBV11-3 to TRBJ1-1, with unresolved D. CDR3 size: 13 residues. In germline, CDR1 is SGHNT, CDR2 YENEEA. The CDR3: CASSFSGNTEAFF. CDR3 DNA sequence: TGCGCCAGCAGCTTTTCCGGGAACACTGAAGCTTTCTTT.

Many counts were recorded for this clonotype. The V call is TRBV7-9, the J call TRBJ1-2; D is perhaps TRBD1 (5 bases). Germline V gene sequence: CDR1 SEHNR, CDR2 FQNEAQ (reference sequence). This CDR3 region has 15 residues. Trimming stripped 6 bases from V and 4 bases from J, with 18 bases between. CDR3 sequence: CASRSGFRDGYGYTF. In DNA, the CDR3 is TGTGCCAGCAGGTCTGGGTTTCGGGACGGCTATGGCTACACCTTC.

The chain is built from TRBV11-3 and TRBJ2-7; 10 bases align to TRBD2. From germline, CDR1 is SGHNT and CDR2 YENEEA. The CDR3 loop spans 15 amino acids. The ends lost 5 bases at V and 3 bases at J; junction bases unmatched: 7. The CDR3 reads CASSQRTSGDYEQYF. The CDR3 region has the DNA TGTGCCAGCAGCCAAAGGACTAGCGGAGACTACGAGCAGTACTTC. The full variable domain, with the rest looked up from reference TRBV11-3 and TRBJ2-7, is EAGVVQSPRYKIIEKKQPVAFWCNPISGHNTLYWYLQNLGQGPELLIRYENEEAVDDSQLPKDRFSAERLKGVDSTLKIQPAELGDSAVYLCASSQRTSGDYEQYFGPGTRLTVT.